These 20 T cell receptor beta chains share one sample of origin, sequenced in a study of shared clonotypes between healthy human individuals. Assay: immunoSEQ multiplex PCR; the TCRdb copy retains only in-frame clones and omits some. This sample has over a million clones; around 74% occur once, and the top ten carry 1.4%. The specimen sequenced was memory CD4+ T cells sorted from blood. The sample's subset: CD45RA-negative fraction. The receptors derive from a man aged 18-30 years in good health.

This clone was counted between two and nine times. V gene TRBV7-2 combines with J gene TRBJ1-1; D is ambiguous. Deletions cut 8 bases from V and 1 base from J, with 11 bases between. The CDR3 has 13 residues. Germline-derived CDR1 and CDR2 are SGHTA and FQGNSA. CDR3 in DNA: TGTGCCAGCTGCCGTACCAGGAACACTGAAGCTTTCTTT. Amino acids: CASCRTRNTEAFF.

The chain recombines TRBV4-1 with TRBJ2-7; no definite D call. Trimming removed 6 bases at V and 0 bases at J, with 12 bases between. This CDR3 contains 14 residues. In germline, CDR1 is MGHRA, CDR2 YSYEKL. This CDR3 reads CASRIAPSSYEQYF. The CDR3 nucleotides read TGCGCCAGCAGGATAGCCCCGAGCTCCTACGAGCAGTACTTC.

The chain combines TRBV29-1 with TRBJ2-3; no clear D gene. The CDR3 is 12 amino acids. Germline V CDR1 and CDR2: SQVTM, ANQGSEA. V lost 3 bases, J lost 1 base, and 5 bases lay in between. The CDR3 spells CSVEPGTDTQYF. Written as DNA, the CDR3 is TGCAGCGTTGAGCCTGGCACAGATACGCAGTATTTT.

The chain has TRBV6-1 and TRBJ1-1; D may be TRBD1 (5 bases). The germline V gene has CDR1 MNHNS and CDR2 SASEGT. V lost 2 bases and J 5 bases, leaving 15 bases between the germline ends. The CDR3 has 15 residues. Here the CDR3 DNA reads TGTGCCAGCAGTGAAATACAGGCTAGTAGGACTGAAGCTTTCTTT. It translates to CASSEIQASRTEAFF.

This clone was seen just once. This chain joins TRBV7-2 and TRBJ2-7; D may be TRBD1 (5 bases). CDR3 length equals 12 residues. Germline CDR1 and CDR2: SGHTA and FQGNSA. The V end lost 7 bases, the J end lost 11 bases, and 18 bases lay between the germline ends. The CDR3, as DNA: TGTGCCAGCACCCGGTCCGAGACAGTGAAGTACTTC. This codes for CASTRSETVKYF.

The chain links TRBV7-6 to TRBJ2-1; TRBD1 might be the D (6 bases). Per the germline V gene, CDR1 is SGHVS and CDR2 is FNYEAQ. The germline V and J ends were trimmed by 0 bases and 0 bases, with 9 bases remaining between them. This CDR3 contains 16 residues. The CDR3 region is CASSLAGQSSYNEQFF. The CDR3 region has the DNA TGTGCCAGCAGCTTAGCAGGACAGAGCTCCTACAATGAGCAGTTCTTC.

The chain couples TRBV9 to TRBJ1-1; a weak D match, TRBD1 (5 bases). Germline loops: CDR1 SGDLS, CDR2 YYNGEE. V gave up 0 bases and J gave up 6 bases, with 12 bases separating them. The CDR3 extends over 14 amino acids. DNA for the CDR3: TGTGCCAGCAGCGTAGACTCGGGGGTTCCTGAAGCTTTCTTT. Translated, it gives CASSVDSGVPEAFF.

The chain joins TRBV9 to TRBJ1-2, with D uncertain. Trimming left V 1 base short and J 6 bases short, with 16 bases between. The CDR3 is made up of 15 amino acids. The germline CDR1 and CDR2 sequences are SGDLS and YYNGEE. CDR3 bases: TGTGCCAGCAGCGTAAGGTGGGGAGCAACGGATGGCTACACCTTC. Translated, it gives CASSVRWGATDGYTF.

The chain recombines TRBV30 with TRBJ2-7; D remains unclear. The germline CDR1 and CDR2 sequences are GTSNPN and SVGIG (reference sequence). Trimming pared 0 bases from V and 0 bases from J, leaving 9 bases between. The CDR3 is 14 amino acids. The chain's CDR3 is CAWSVRRNSYEQYF. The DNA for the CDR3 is TGTGCCTGGAGTGTAAGACGGAACTCCTACGAGCAGTACTTC.

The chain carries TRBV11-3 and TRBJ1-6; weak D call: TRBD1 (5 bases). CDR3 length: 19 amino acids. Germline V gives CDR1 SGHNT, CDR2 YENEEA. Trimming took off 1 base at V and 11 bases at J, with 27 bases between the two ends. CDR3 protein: CASSLGIWETAPIQTPLHF. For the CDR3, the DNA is TGTGCCAGCAGCTTAGGTATTTGGGAGACAGCACCCATTCAAACACCCCTCCACTTT.

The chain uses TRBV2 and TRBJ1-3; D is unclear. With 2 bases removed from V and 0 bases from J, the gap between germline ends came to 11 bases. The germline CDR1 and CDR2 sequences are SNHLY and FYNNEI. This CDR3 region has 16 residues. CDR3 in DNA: TGTGCCAGCAGTGAAATTGCGCCGTACTCTGGAAACACCATATATTTT. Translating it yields CASSEIAPYSGNTIYF.

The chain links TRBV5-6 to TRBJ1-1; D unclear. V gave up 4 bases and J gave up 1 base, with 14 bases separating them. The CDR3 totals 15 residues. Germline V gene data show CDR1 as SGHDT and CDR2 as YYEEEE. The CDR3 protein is CASSPTPDWNTEAFF. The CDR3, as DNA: TGTGCCAGCAGCCCGACCCCGGACTGGAACACTGAAGCTTTCTTT.

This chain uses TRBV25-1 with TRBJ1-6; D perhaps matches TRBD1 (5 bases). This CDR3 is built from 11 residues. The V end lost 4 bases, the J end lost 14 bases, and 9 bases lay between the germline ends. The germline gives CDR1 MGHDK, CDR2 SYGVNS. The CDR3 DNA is TGTGCCAGCAGTGCGGGGGGGGCCCTCCACTTT. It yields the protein CASSAGGALHF.

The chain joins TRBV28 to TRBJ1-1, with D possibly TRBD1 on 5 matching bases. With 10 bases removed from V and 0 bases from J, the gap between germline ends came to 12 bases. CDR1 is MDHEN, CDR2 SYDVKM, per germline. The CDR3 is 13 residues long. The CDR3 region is CANSGTVNTEAFF. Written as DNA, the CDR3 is TGTGCCAACAGCGGGACGGTGAACACTGAAGCTTTCTTT. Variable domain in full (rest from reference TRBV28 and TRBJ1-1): DVKVTQSSRYLVKRTGEKVFLECVQDMDHENMFWYRQDPGLGLRLIYFSYDVKMKEKGDIPEGYSVSREKKERFSLILESASTNQTSMYLCANSGTVNTEAFFGQGTRLTVV.

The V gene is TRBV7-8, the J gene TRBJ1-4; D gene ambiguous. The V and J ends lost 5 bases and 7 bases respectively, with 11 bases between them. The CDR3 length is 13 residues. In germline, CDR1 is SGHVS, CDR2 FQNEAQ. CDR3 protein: CASSLADGEKLFF. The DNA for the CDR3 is TGTGCCAGCAGCCTGGCCGACGGTGAAAAACTGTTTTTT.

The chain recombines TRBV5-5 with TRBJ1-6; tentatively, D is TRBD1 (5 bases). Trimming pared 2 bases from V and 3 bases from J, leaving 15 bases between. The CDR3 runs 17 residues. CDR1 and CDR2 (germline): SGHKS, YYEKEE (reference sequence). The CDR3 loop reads CASSFGGASIYNSPLHF. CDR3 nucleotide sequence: TGTGCCAGCAGCTTTGGAGGGGCCTCCATCTATAATTCACCCCTCCACTTT. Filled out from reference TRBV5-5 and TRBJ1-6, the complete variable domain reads DAGVTQSPTHLIKTRGQQVTLRCSPISGHKSVSWYQQVLGQGPQFIFQYYEKEERGRGNFPDRFSARQFPNYSSELNVNALLLGDSALYLCASSFGGASIYNSPLHFGNGTRLTVT.

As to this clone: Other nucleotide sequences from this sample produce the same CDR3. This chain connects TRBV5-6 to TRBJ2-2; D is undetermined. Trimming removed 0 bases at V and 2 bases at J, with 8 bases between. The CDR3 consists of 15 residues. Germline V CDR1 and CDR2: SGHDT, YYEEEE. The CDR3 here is CASSLEARNTGELFF. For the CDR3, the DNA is TGTGCCAGCAGCTTGGAAGCTAGAAACACCGGGGAGCTGTTTTTT.

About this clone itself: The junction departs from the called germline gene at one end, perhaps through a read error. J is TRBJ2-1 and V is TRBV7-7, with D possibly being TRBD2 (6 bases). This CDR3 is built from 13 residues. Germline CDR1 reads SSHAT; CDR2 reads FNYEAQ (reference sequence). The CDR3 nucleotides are TGTGCTAGCAGCACGGGACTTTACAATGAGCAGTTCTTC. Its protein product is CASSTGLYNEQFF.

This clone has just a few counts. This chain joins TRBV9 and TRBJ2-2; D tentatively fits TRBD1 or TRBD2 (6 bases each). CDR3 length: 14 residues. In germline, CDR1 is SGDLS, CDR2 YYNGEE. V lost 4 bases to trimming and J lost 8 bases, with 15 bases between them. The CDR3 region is CASSPGATGGELFF. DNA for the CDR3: TGTGCCAGCAGCCCGGGGGCTACGGGAGGGGAGCTGTTTTTT.

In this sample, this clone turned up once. The CDR3 loop is CASSPSGTTNTGELFF. The CDR3 DNA is TGTGCCAGCAGCCCGTCGGGGACTACTAACACCGGGGAGCTGTTTTTT. The chain recombines TRBV7-3 with TRBJ2-2, with 7 bases lining up with TRBD2. V lost 5 bases, J lost 2 bases, and 8 bases stayed unmatched. Germline CDR1 reads SGHTA; CDR2 reads FQGTGA. The CDR3 extends over 16 amino acids.